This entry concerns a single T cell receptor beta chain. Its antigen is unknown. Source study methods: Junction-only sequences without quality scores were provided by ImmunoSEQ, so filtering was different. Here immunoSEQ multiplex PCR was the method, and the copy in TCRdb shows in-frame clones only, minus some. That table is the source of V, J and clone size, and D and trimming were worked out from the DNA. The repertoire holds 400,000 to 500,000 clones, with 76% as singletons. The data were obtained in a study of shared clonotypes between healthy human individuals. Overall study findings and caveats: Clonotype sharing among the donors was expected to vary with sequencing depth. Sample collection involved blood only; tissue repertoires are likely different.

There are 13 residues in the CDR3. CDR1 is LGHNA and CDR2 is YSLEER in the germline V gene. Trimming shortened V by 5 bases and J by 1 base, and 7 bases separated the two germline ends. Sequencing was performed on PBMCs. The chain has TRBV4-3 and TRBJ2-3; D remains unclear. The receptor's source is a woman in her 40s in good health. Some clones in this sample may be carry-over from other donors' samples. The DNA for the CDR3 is TGCGCCAGCAGCGTCCAGGGCACAGATACGCAGTATTTT. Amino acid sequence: CASSVQGTDTQYF.